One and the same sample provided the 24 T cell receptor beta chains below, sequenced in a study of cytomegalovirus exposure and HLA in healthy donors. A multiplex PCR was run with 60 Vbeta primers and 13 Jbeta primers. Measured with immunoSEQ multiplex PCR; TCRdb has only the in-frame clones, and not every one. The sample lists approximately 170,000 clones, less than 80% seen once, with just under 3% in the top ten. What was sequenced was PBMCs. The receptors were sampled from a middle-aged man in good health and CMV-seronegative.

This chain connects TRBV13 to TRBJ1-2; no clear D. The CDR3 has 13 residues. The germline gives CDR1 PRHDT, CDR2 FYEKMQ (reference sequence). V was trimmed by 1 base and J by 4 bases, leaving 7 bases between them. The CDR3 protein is CASSLVASYGYTF. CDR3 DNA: TGTGCCAGCAGCTTAGTGGCCAGCTATGGCTACACCTTC.

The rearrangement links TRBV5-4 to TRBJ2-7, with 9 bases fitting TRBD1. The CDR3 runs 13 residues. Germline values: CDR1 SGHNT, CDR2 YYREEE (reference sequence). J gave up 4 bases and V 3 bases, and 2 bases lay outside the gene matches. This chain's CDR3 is CASSSGTGYEQYF. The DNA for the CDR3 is TGTGCCAGCAGCTCCGGGACAGGGTACGAGCAGTACTTC.

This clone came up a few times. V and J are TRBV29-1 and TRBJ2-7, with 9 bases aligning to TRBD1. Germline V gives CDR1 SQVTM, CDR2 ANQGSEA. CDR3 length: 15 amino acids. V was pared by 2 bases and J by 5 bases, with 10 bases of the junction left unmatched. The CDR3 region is CSVEYPGQGVDEQYF. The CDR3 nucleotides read TGCAGCGTTGAATATCCGGGACAGGGTGTCGACGAGCAGTACTTC.

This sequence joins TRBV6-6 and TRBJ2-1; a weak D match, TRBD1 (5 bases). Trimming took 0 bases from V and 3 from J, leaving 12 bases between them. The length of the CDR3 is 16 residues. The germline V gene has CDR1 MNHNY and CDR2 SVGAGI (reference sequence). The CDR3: CASSYSVGALYNEQFF. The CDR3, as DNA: TGTGCCAGCAGTTACTCGGTAGGGGCCCTCTACAATGAGCAGTTCTTC.

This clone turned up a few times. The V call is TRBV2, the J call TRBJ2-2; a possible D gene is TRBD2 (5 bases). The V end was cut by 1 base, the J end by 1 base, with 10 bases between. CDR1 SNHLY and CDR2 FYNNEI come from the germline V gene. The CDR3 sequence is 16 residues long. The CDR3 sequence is CASSEDIGVNTGELFF. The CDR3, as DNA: TGTGCCAGCAGTGAAGATATCGGGGTGAACACCGGGGAGCTGTTTTTT.

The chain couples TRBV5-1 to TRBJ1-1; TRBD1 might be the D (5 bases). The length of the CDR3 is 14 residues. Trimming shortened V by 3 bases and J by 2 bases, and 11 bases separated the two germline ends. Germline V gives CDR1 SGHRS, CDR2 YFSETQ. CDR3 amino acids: CASSSEQGNTEAFF. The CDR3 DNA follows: TGCGCCAGCAGCTCGGAGCAGGGCAACACTGAAGCTTTCTTT.

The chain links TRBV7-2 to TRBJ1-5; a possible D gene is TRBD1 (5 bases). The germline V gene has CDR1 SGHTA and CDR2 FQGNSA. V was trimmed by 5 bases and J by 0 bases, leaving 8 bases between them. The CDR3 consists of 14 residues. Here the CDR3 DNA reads TGTGCCAGCAGCCAGGACATTAGCAATCAGCCCCAGCATTTT. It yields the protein CASSQDISNQPQHF.

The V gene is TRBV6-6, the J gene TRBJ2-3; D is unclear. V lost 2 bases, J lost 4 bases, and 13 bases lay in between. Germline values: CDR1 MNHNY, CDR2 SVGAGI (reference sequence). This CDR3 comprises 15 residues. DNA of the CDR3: TGTGCCAGCAGTTACGGGCCCTCTCCCCCAGATACGCAGTATTTT. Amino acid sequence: CASSYGPSPPDTQYF.

CDR3 in DNA: TGCGCCAGCACCCCTCTACTAGCGCAGAACACCGGGGAGCTGTTTTTT. This codes for CASTPLLAQNTGELFF. The chain joins TRBV4-1 to TRBJ2-2; TRBD2 matches at 7 bases. V shed 7 bases, J shed 1 base, and the junction held 9 bases outside the gene matches. Per the germline V gene, CDR1 is MGHRA and CDR2 is YSYEKL. CDR3 length equals 16 residues.

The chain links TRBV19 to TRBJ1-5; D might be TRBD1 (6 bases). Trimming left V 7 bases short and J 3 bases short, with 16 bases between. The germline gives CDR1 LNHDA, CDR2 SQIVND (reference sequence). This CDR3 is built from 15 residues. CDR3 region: CASTPRGIPNQPQHF. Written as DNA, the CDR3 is TGTGCCAGTACCCCAAGGGGGATCCCCAATCAGCCCCAGCATTTT.

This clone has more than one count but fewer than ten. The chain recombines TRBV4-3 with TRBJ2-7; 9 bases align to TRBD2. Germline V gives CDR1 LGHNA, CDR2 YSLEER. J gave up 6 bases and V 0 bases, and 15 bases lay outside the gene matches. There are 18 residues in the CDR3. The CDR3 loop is CASSQDAGRGGRASEQYF. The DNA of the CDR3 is TGCGCCAGCAGCCAAGATGCCGGGCGTGGCGGGAGGGCCAGCGAGCAGTACTTC.

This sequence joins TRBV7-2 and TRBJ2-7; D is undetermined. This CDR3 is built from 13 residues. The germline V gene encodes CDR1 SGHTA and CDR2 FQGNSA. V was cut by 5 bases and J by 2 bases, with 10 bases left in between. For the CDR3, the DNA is TGTGCCAGCAGCCCAGACATAGCCTACGAGCAGTACTTC. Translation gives CASSPDIAYEQYF.

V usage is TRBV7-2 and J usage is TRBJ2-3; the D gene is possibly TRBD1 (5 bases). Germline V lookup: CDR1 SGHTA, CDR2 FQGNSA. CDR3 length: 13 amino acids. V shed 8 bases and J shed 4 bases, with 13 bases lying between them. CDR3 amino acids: CASAPRGPDTQYF. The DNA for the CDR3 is TGTGCCAGCGCGCCTAGGGGTCCAGATACGCAGTATTTT.

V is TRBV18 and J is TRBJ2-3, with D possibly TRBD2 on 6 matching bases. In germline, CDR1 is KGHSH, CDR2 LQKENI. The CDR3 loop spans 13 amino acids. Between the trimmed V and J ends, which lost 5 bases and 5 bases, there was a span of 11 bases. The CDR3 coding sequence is TGTGCCAGCTCATCCTCGGGGGAAGATACGCAGTATTTT. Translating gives CASSSSGEDTQYF.

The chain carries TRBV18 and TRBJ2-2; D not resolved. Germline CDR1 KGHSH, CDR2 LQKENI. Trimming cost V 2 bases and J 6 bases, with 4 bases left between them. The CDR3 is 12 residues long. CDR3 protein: CASSPTPGELFF. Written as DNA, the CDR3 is TGTGCCAGCTCACCAACACCCGGGGAGCTGTTTTTT.

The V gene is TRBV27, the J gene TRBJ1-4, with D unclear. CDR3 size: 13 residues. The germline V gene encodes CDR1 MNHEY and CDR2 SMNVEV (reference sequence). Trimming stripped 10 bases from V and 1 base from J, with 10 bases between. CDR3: CATHGETNEKLFF. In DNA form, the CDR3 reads TGTGCCACCCACGGGGAAACTAATGAAAAACTGTTTTTT. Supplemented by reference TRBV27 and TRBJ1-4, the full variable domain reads EAQVTQNPRYLITVTGKKLTVTCSQNMNHEYMSWYRQDPGLGLRQIYYSMNVEVTDKGDVPEGYKVSRKEKRNFPLILESPSPNQTSLYFCATHGETNEKLFFGSGTQLSVL.

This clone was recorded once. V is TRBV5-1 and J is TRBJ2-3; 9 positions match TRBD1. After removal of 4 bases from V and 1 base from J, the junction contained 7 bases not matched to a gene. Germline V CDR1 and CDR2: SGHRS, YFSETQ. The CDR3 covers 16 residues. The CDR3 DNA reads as TGCGCCAGCAGCCCGGGACAGGGACGGGGCACAGATACGCAGTATTTT. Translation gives CASSPGQGRGTDTQYF. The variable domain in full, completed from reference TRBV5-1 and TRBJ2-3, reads KAGVTQTPRYLIKTRGQQVTLSCSPISGHRSVSWYQQTPGQGLQFLFEYFSETQRNKGNFPGRFSGRQFSNSRSEMNVSTLELGDSALYLCASSPGQGRGTDTQYFGPGTRLTVL.

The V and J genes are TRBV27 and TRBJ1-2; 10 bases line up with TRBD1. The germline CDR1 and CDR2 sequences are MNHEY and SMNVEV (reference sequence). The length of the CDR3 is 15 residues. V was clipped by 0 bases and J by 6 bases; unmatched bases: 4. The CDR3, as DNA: TGTGCCAGCAGTTTATCTTTCGGGACAGGGGATGGCTACACCTTC. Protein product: CASSLSFGTGDGYTF.

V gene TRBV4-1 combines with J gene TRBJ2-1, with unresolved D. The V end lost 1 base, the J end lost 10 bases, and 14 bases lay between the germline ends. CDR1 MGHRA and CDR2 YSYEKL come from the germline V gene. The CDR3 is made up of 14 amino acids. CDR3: CASSQGRGLEEQFF. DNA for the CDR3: TGCGCCAGCAGCCAAGGACGAGGCTTGGAGGAGCAGTTCTTC.

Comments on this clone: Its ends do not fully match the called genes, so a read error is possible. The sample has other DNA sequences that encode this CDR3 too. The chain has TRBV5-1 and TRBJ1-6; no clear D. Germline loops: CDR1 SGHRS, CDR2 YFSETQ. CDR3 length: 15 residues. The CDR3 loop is CASSLETALNSPLHF. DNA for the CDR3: TGCGCCAGCAGCTTGGAAACAGCCTTAAATTCACCTCTCCACTTT.

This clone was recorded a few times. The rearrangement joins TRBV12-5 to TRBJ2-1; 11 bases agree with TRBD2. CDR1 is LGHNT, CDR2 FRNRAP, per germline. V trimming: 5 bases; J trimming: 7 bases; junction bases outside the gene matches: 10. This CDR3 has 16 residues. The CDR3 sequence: CASGIEGLAVSNEQFF. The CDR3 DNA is TGTGCTAGTGGTATCGAGGGACTAGCGGTGTCTAATGAGCAGTTCTTC.

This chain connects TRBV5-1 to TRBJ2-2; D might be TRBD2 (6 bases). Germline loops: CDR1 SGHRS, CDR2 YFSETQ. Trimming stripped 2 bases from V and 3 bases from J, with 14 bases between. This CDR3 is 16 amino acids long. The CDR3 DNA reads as TGCGCCAGCAGCTTAGGGACTCGCCAAGACACCGGGGAGCTGTTTTTT. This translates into CASSLGTRQDTGELFF.

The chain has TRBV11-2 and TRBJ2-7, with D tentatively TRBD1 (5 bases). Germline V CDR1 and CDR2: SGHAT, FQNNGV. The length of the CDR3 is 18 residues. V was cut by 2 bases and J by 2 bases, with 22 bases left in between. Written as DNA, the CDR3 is TGTGCCAGCAGCTTATCCGGACCAGTCAGGGCAAAGACCTACGAGCAGTACTTC. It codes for CASSLSGPVRAKTYEQYF.

CDR3 coding DNA: TGTGCCAGCAGCCAAGTTGTTAGGGTGGGGGGCTACAATGAGCAGTTCTTC. Its protein product is CASSQVVRVGGYNEQFF. This chain uses TRBV4-2 with TRBJ2-1, with D possibly TRBD2 on 6 matching bases. The CDR3 runs to 17 residues. Germline assignment: CDR1 LGHNA and CDR2 YNFKEQ. V was shortened by 1 base and J by 3 bases, with 16 bases between the two germline ends.